Here is one TCR beta chain with its context. The antigen remains unidentified. The CDR3 covers 13 residues. Germline V CDR1 and CDR2: PRHDT, FYEKMQ (reference sequence). cDNA libraries for TRB were generated by 5' RACE incorporating UMI labels. TCRdb reprocessed the 5' RACE reads, keeping one entry per CDR3 protein, no DNA. This sample's table has tens of thousands of distinct CDR3 sequences. At a few hundred thousand cells each, triplicate sorts were carried out for each CD8+ T cell subset. This entry comes from a study of CXCR3-negative and CXCR3-positive naive CD8 T cells. Study-wide context: The libraries yielded 130 million to 150 million TRB reads, about 1.5 +/- 0.3 million each. General observations from the study: Higher TRB CDR3 hydrophobicity marked CXCR3-positive naive cells relative to CXCR3-negative naive cells. Much lower diversity was found in memory CD8+ cells, while both naive subsets had comparably high diversity.

The chain recombines TRBV13 with TRBJ2-7; as DNA is missing, the TRBD2 call by TCRdb cannot be tested. The clonotype was recovered from a human donor in good health. Some clones in this sample may be carry-over from other donors' samples. The specimen sequenced was naive CXCR3+ CD8+ T cells from blood. Subset in this sample: CD45RO-CCR7+CD27+CD95- naive CD8+ T cells expressing CXCR3 (TNR3+). CDR3 amino acids: CASSPSGVYEQYF.